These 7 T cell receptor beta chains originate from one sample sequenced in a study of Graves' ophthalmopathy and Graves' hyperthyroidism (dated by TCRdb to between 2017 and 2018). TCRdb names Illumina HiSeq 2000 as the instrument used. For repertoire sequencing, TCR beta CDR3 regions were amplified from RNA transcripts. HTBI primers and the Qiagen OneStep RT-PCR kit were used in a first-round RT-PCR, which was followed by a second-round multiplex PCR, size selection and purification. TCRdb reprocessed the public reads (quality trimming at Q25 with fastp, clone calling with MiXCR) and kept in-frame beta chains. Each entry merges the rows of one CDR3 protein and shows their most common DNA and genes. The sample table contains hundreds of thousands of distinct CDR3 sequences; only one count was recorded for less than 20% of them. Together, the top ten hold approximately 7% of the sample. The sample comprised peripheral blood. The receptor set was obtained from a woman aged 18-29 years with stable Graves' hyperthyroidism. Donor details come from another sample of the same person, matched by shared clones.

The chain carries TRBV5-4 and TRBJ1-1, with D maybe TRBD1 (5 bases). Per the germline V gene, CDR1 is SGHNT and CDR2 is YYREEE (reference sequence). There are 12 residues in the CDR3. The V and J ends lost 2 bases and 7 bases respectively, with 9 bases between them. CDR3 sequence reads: CASSFGAREAFF. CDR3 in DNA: TGTGCCAGCAGCTTTGGGGCACGTGAAGCTTTCTTT.

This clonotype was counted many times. CDR3: CASSGGETEAFF. DNA for the CDR3: TGTGCCAGTAGTGGGGGTGAGACTGAAGCTTTCTTT. V gene TRBV19 combines with J gene TRBJ1-1; possible D gene TRBD1, 5 bases. V lost 5 bases to trimming and J lost 5 bases, with 9 bases between them. This CDR3 spans 12 amino acids. Germline CDR1 is LNHDA and CDR2 is SQIVND (reference sequence).

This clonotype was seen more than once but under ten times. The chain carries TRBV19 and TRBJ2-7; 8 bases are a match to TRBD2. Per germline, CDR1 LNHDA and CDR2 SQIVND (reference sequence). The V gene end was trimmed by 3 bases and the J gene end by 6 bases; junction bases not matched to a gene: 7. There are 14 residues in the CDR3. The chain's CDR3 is CASSILGLEVEQYF. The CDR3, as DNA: TGTGCCAGTAGTATTTTGGGACTAGAGGTCGAGCAGTACTTC.

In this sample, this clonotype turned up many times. CDR3 sequence (DNA): TGTGCCAGCAGCTTTAGGAGGGGGGGTCTTTTCGAGCAGTACTTC. Its translation is CASSFRRGGLFEQYF. The chain uses TRBV11-2 and TRBJ2-7; D is perhaps TRBD2 (7 bases). Deletions cut 3 bases from V and 6 bases from J, with 18 bases between. This CDR3 is 15 amino acids long. Germline values: CDR1 SGHAT, CDR2 FQNNGV.

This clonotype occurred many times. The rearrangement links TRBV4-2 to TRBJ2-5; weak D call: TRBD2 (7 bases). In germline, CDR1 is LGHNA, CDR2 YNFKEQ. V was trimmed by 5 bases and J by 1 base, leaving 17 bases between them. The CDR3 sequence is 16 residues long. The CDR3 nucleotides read TGTGCCAGCAGCAACCGTGGAGGGGGGGTCCAAGAGACCCAGTACTTC. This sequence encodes CASSNRGGGVQETQYF.

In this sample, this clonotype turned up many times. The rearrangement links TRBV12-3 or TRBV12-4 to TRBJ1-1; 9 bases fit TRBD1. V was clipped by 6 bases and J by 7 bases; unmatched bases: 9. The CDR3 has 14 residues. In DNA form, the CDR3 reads TGTGCCAGCAGGCAACGGACAGGGGACGGTGAAGCTTTCTTT. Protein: CASRQRTGDGEAFF.

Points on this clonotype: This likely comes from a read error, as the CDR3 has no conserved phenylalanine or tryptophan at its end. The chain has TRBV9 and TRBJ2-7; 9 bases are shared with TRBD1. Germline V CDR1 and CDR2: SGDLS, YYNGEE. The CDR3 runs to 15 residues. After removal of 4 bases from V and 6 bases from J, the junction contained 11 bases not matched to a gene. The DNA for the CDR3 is TGTGCCAGCAGCCCATCCGGGACAGGGAAAGGCGAGCAGTACTTG. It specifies CASSPSGTGKGEQYL.